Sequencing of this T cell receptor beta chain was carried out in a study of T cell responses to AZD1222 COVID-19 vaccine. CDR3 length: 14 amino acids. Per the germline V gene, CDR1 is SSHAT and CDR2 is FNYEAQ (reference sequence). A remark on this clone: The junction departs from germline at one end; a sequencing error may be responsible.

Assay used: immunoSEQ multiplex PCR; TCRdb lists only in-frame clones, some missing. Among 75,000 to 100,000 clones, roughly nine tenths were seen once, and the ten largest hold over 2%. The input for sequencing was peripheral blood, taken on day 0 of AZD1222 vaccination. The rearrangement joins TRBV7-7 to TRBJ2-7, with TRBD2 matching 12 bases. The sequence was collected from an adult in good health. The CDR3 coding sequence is TGTGCTAGCAGCTTAGGACTAGCGGGACACGAGCAGTACTTC. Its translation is CASSLGLAGHEQYF.